A selection of T cell receptor beta chains follows, all from one sample in a study of cytomegalovirus exposure and HLA in healthy donors. Libraries were prepared by immunoSEQ multiplex PCR; TCRdb keeps only in-frame clonotypes and omits some of them. The table shows about 66,000 clones, with approximately 96% occurring only once. Sequenced input: PBMCs. Receptors originate from a woman between 18 and 29 years old in good health and CMV-seropositive. The CDR3 runs from the conserved cysteine through the conserved F or W. A D gene is named only where the DNA matches it firmly.

v_gene	j_gene	d_gene	CDR3aa	CDR3nt
TRBV6-1	TRBJ2-1	TRBD2	CASSATSGSLGEQFF	TGTGCCAGCAGTGCGACTAGCGGGAGCCTTGGGGAGCAGTTCTTC
TRBV5-1	TRBJ2-7	TRBD2	CASSLGTSGRMNEQYF	TGCGCCAGCAGCTTAGGGACTAGCGGGAGGATGAACGAGCAGTACTTC
TRBV7-9	TRBJ2-1	-	CASSLESSYNEQFF	TGTGCCAGCAGCTTGGAGAGTTCCTACAATGAGCAGTTCTTC
TRBV4-1	TRBJ1-2	-	CASSQSLGYTF	TGCGCCAGCAGCCAGTCTCTCGGCTACACCTTC
TRBV5-4	TRBJ1-1	TRBD1	CASSIPTSGAGGISTEAFF	TGTGCCAGCAGCATACCAACAAGTGGTGCAGGGGGCATTAGCACTGAAGCTTTCTTT
TRBV4-2	TRBJ1-1	-	CASSQARGWATEAFF	TGTGCCAGCAGCCAAGCCAGGGGATGGGCCACTGAAGCTTTCTTT
TRBV19	TRBJ1-2	TRBD1	CASTPGQGARGYTF	TGTGCCAGTACCCCTGGACAGGGGGCAAGGGGCTACACCTTC
TRBV28	TRBJ1-4	TRBD1	CASSLSGTGSEKLFF	TGTGCCAGCAGTTTATCTGGGACAGGGAGTGAAAAACTGTTTTTT
TRBV19	TRBJ2-7	TRBD1	CASSGQSYEQYF	TGTGCCAGCTCGGGACAGTCCTACGAGCAGTACTTC
TRBV28	TRBJ2-7	TRBD2	CASRPGQGGLAGPRFNEQYF	TGTGCCAGCAGACCTGGGCAGGGAGGACTAGCGGGACCTCGTTTCAACGAGCAGTACTTC
TRBV4-2	TRBJ2-1	TRBD1	CASSQYRGNEQFF	TGTGCCAGCAGCCAGTACAGGGGAAATGAGCAGTTCTTC
TRBV9	TRBJ2-1	TRBD2	CASSTPSRTSGRVGEQFF	TGTGCCAGCAGCACACCCTCCAGGACTAGCGGGCGGGTGGGTGAGCAGTTCTTC
TRBV19	TRBJ2-5	-	CASTSGRGHVETQYF	-